This TCR beta chain was documented in a study of regulatory T cells in long-lasting Graves disease. Broader study findings: TRBV28, TRBJ1-2 and TRBJ2-5 emerged as the favored segments in persistent disease.

This clonotype was seen at least ten times. Antigen: not known. Time point given: persistent/refractory GD, antithyroid drugs over 5 years with positive TRAb. Scientists built the TCR library using RNA that was extracted from PBMCs. Arm-PCR with iRepertoire HTBI primers amplified the CDR3 regions for these TCR beta libraries. TCRdb redid the calling of the multiplex PCR reads with MiXCR, one entry per CDR3 protein. The top ten clones hold 35% to 55% of a sample with hundreds of thousands of distinct CDR3 sequences, 30% of them seen once. This CDR3 spans 14 amino acids. V was pared by 3 bases and J by 2 bases, with 2 bases of the junction left unmatched. CDR1 and CDR2 from the germline V gene are LGHDT and YNNKEL (reference sequence).

The TCR originated in a female donor with Graves disease. Sequencing used peripheral blood mononuclear cells (PBMCs), obtained when the disease was refractory, from a patient treated with antithyroid drugs. V gene TRBV3-1 combines with J gene TRBJ1-2; 8 bases agree with TRBD1. Written as DNA, the CDR3 is TGTGCCAGCAGCCAGGGACAGGTCAACTATGGCTACACCTTC. It translates to CASSQGQVNYGYTF.